This T cell receptor beta chain was sequenced in a study of blood T cell repertoires in COVID-19. This clone was observed a few times. CDR1 SGDLS and CDR2 YYNGEE come from the germline V gene. The CDR3 is 15 residues long. V was cut by 3 bases and J by 5 bases, with 18 bases left in between. Profiling relied on immunoSEQ multiplex PCR, and the TCRdb table lists in-frame clones only, not all of them. The sample holds about 150,000 clones, approximately 90% seen once. This chain uses TRBV9 with TRBJ2-7; D possibly corresponds to TRBD2 (7 bases). Material for sequencing was peripheral blood. This receptor was obtained from a man in his 60s with active or convalescent COVID-19. DNA for the CDR3: TGTGCCAGCAGCGCGGGGGGCGCGGGGCGCGACGAGCAGTACTTC. Translating gives CASSAGGAGRDEQYF.